The source of this T cell receptor beta chain is a study of blood T cell repertoires in COVID-19. Across the study: Specimens from acute and convalescent COVID-19 originated in the United States, Italy and Spain. In each case, the material was cDNA or gDNA derived from T cells, B-cell-depleted T cells, or PBMCs.

J was trimmed by 4 bases and V by 4 bases; bases with no gene match: 11. The germline gives CDR1 SGHNT, CDR2 YYREEE (reference sequence). The length of the CDR3 is 16 residues. This clone was observed a single time. As handled by the study authors: Reference gene primer amplification yielded estimated nucleated cell counts. Profiling relied on immunoSEQ multiplex PCR, and the TCRdb table lists in-frame clones only, not all of them. V, J and clone size are those of that table, while D and trimming were read from the DNA. The sample holds under 250,000 clones, 80% seen once. V gene TRBV5-4 combines with J gene TRBJ2-7; 10 bases agree with TRBD2. What was sequenced was peripheral blood. The TCR sequence derives from a human donor in a cohort sampled during active COVID-19. CDR3 protein: CASSEGPLAGVYEQYF. Written as DNA, the CDR3 is TGTGCCAGCAGCGAAGGCCCCCTAGCGGGGGTTTACGAGCAGTACTTC.